The TCR beta chain described here comes from a study of blood T cells in healthy people across ages. Each donor was a healthy Caucasian individual from Russia, aged about 6 to 95. Researchers report isolating at least 6.5 million PBMCs per sample. The CDR3 totals 15 residues. The germline V gene has CDR1 LGHDT and CDR2 YNNKEL (reference sequence). Combining a sample-barcoded 5' primer with a J-beta primer mix, a second PCR ran for roughly 6 to 11 cycles. All samples yielded 3 million or more CDR3-containing paired-end reads. MiXCR, run by TCRdb on the 5' RACE reads, gives a single entry per CDR3 protein. Of roughly 800,000 distinct CDR3 sequences listed, approximately 53% were seen once; the top ten hold 40% to 50%.

The J gene is TRBJ2-4, the V gene TRBV3-1; no firm D call. The J call may be faulty, since TRBJ2-7 better matches the DNA end. The sequence derives from a man older than 75 in good health. Sequences were obtained from blood. The CDR3 loop is CASRPGPPTSYEQYF. The DNA for the CDR3 is TGTGCCAGCAGACCCGGACCTCCCACATCCTACGAGCAGTACTTC.